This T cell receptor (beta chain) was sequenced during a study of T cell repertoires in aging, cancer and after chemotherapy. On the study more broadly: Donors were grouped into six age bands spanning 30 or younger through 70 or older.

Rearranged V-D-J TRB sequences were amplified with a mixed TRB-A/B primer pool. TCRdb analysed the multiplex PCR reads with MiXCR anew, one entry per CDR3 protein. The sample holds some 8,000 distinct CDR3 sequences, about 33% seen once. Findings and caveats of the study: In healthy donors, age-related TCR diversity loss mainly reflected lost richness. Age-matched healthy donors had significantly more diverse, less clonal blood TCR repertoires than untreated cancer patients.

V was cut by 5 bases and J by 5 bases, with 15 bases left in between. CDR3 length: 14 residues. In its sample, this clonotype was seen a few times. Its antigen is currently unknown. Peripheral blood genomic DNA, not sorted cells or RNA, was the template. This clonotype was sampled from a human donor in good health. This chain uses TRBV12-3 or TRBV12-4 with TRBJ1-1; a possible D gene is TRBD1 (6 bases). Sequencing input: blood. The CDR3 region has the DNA TGTGCCAGCAGTGCAACAGGGATGGGGACTGAAGCTTTCTTT. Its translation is CASSATGMGTEAFF.